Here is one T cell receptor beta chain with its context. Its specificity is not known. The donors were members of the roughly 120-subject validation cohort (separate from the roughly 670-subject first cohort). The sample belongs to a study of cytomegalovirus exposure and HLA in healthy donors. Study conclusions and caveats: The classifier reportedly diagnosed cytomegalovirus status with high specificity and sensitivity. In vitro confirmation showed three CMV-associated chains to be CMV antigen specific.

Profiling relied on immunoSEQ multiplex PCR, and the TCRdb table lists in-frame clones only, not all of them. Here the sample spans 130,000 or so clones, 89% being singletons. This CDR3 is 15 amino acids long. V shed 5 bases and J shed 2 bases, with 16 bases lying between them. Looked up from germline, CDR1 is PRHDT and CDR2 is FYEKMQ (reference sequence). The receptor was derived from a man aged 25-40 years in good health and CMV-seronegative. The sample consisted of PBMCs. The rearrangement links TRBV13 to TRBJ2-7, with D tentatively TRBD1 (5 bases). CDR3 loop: CASSPTRTPAYEQYF. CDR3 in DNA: TGTGCCAGCAGCCCAACACGGACACCAGCCTACGAGCAGTACTTC.